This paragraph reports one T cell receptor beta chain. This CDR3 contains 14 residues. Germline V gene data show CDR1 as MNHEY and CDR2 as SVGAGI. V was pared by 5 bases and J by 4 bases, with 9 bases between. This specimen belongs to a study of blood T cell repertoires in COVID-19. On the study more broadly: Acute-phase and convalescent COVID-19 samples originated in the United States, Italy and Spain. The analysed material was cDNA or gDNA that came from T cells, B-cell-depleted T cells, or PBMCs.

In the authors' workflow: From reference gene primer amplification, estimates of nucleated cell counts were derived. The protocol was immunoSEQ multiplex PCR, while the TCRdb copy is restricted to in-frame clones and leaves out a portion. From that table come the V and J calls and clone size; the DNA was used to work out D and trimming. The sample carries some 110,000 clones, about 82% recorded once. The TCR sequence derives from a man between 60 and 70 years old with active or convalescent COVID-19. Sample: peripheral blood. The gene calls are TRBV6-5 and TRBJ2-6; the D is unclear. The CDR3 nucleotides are TGTGCCAGCAGTCCTTCACAGGGGGCCAACGTCCTGACTTTC. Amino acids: CASSPSQGANVLTF.